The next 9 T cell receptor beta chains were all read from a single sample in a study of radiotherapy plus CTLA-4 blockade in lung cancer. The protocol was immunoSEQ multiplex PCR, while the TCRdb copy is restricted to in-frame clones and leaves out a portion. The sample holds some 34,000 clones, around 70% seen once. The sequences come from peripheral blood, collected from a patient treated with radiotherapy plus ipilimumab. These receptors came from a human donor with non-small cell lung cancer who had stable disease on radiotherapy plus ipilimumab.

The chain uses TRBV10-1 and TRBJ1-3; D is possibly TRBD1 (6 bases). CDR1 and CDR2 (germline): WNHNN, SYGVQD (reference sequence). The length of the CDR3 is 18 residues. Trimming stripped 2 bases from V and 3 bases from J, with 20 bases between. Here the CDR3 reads CASSEETGTLRGGNTIYF. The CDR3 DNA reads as TGCGCCAGCAGTGAGGAGACCGGGACACTTCGTGGTGGAAACACCATATATTTT.

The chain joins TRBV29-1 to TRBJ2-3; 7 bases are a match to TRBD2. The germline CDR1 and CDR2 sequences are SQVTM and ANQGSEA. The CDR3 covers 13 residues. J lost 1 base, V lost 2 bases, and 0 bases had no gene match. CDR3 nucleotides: TGCAGCGTTGAAAGCGGGGGCACAGATACGCAGTATTTT. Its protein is CSVESGGTDTQYF.

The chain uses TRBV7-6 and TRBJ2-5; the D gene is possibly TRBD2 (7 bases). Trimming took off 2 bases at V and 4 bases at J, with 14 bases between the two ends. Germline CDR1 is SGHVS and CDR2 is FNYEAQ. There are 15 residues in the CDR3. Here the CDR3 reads CASSLSPGGGETQYF. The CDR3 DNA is TGTGCCAGCAGCTTATCCCCGGGGGGCGGAGAGACCCAGTACTTC.

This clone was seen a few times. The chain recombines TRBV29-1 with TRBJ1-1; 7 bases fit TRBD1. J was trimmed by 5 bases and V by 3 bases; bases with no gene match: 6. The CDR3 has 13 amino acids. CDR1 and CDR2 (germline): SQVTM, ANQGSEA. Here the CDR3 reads CSVDRGIGTEAFF. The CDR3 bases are TGCAGCGTTGACAGGGGGATTGGAACTGAAGCTTTCTTT.

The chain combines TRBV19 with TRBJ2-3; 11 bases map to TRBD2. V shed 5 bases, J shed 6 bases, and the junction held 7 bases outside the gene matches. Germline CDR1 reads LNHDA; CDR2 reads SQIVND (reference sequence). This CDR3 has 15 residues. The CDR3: CASSETSGVGDTQYF. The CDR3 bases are TGTGCCAGTAGTGAGACTAGCGGGGTCGGGGATACGCAGTATTTT.

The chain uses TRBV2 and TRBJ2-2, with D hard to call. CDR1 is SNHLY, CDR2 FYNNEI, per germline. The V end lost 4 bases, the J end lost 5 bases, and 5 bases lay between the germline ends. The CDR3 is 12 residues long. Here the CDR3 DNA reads TGTGCCAGCAGTGTTTATACCGGGGAGCTGTTTTTT. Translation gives CASSVYTGELFF.

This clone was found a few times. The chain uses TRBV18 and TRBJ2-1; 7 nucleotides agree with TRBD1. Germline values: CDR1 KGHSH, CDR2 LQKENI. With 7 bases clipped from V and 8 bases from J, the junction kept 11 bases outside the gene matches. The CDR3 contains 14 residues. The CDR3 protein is CASCRLRGPDEQFF. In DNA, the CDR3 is TGTGCCAGCTGCCGTTTAAGGGGGCCAGATGAGCAGTTCTTC.

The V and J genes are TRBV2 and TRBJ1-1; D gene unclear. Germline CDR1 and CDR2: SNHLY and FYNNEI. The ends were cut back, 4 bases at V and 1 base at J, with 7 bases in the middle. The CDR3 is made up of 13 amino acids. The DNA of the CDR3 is TGTGCCAGCAGTGTAGATCAGAACACTGAAGCTTTCTTT. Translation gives CASSVDQNTEAFF.

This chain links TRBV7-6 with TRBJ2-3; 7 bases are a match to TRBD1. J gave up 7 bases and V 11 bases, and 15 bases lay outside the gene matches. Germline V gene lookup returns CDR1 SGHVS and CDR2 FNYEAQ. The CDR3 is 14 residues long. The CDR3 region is CAGPHRGGLYTQYF. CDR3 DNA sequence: TGTGCCGGGCCGCACAGGGGTGGATTATATACGCAGTATTTT.